What follows are 23 T cell receptor beta chains derived from one specimen sequenced in a study of blood T cell repertoires in COVID-19. Repertoires were generated with immunoSEQ multiplex PCR, while TCRdb's copy carries only in-frame clones and drops some. The top ten clones hold 14% of a sample with roughly 48,000 clones, around nine tenths of them seen once. The material sequenced was peripheral blood. The receptor source for this set is a human donor in a cohort sampled during active COVID-19.

The V gene is TRBV7-2, the J gene TRBJ2-7, with TRBD2 as a possible D gene (5 bases). Trimming shortened V by 5 bases and J by 2 bases, and 7 bases separated the two germline ends. This CDR3 region has 12 residues. Germline loops: CDR1 SGHTA, CDR2 FQGNSA. The CDR3 reads CASSDGAYEQYF. CDR3 sequence (DNA): TGTGCCAGCAGCGACGGGGCCTACGAGCAGTACTTC.

This chain joins TRBV6-5 and TRBJ2-7; D remains ambiguous. Trimming left V 2 bases short and J 6 bases short, with 8 bases between. Germline V gene data show CDR1 as MNHEY and CDR2 as SVGAGI. The CDR3 has 12 residues. This chain's CDR3 is CASSYARGEQYF. The CDR3 DNA reads as TGTGCCAGCAGTTACGCCCGCGGCGAGCAGTACTTC.

The V call is TRBV11-2, the J call TRBJ1-2; weak D call: TRBD1 (5 bases). This CDR3 contains 15 residues. Germline loops: CDR1 SGHAT, CDR2 FQNNGV. Trimming left V 0 bases short and J 7 bases short, with 15 bases between. The CDR3 DNA sequence: TGTGCCAGCAGCTTAGATCTAGGGGACTCGGGTGGCTACACCTTC. Protein: CASSLDLGDSGGYTF.

This sequence joins TRBV29-1 and TRBJ1-2, with 10 bases aligning to TRBD1. The V segment lost 2 bases and the J segment 2 bases; nucleotides outside the gene matches: 8. The CDR3 extends over 16 amino acids. Germline V gene lookup returns CDR1 SQVTM and CDR2 ANQGSEA. CDR3 sequence (DNA): TGCAGCGTTGAAAGGGGGCCGGGACAGGGGAACTATGGCTACACCTTC. The encoded protein is CSVERGPGQGNYGYTF.

The rearrangement uses TRBV6-5 and TRBJ1-2, with D possibly TRBD1 on 5 matching bases. The germline CDR1 and CDR2 sequences are MNHEY and SVGAGI. Trimming stripped 6 bases from V and 7 bases from J, with 15 bases between. This CDR3 is 13 amino acids long. CDR3 nucleotides: TGTGCCAGCAGATTTCAGGGTCAGGGTGGCTACACCTTC. This gives the protein CASRFQGQGGYTF.

This clone was seen just once. This chain joins TRBV5-5 and TRBJ2-7; 10 nucleotides align to TRBD1. Germline CDR1 SGHKS, CDR2 YYEKEE (reference sequence). V shed 4 bases and J 2 bases; nucleotides not matched to a gene: 6. The CDR3 runs 15 residues. The CDR3 here is CASSGAGTGAYEQYF. DNA for the CDR3: TGTGCCAGCAGCGGCGCCGGGACAGGGGCCTACGAGCAGTACTTC.

The chain employs TRBV6-4 and TRBJ2-3; 9 bases map to TRBD2. CDR3 size: 16 residues. Germline CDR1 and CDR2: MRHNA and SNTAGT. Germline trimming cut 0 bases from V and 6 bases from J; bases unmatched to any gene: 7. The CDR3 region has the DNA TGTGCCAGCAGTGACTCCCGTGGCGGGGGGGTGGATACGCAGTATTTT. Its translation: CASSDSRGGGVDTQYF.

The CDR3 here is CASSQDVSETDLYLYGYTF. In DNA form, the CDR3 reads TGCGCCAGCAGCCAAGATGTTTCCGAGACAGACCTATACCTCTATGGCTACACCTTC. The chain has TRBV4-3 and TRBJ1-2, with a tentative D call TRBD1 (5 bases). Germline assignment: CDR1 LGHNA and CDR2 YSLEER. This CDR3 spans 19 amino acids. Trimming stripped 0 bases from V and 4 bases from J, with 24 bases between.

The chain has TRBV4-3 and TRBJ1-1; no definite D call. Germline V gene data show CDR1 as LGHNA and CDR2 as YSLEER. Trimming cost V 0 bases and J 4 bases, with 12 bases left between them. This CDR3 comprises 15 residues. CDR3 region: CASSQDTVGGTEAFF. CDR3 DNA sequence: TGCGCCAGCAGCCAAGACACGGTGGGAGGCACTGAAGCTTTCTTT.

V usage is TRBV6-5 and J usage is TRBJ2-7; 8 positions agree with TRBD2. The CDR3 has 15 amino acids. Unmatched junction bases numbered 8, after V lost 2 bases and J lost 5 bases. Germline loops: CDR1 MNHEY, CDR2 SVGAGI. CDR3 in amino acids: CASSYGLAGSHEQYF. The CDR3 DNA reads as TGTGCCAGCAGTTACGGACTAGCTGGGTCGCACGAGCAGTACTTC.

The chain uses TRBV9 and TRBJ1-6; D is ambiguous. Germline V gives CDR1 SGDLS, CDR2 YYNGEE. This CDR3 has 13 residues. Trimming took off 0 bases at V and 11 bases at J, with 9 bases between the two ends. The CDR3 spells CASSVGAVPPLHF. Written as DNA, the CDR3 is TGTGCCAGCAGCGTAGGGGCTGTTCCACCCCTCCACTTT.

This sequence joins TRBV7-2 and TRBJ2-3; the D gene is possibly TRBD1 (5 bases). Trimming shortened V by 6 bases and J by 6 bases, and 13 bases separated the two germline ends. The CDR3 covers 13 residues. Germline lookup yields CDR1 SGHTA and CDR2 FQGNSA. The CDR3 DNA reads as TGTGCCAGCAGACCAGGGAATCGGGATACGCAGTATTTT. The encoded protein is CASRPGNRDTQYF.

The chain combines TRBV5-4 with TRBJ2-1; TRBD1 matches at 7 bases. Germline CDR1 SGHNT, CDR2 YYREEE (reference sequence). CDR3 length: 15 amino acids. J was trimmed by 4 bases and V by 5 bases; bases with no gene match: 9. CDR3 loop: CASSQTGNDYNEQFF. The CDR3 coding sequence is TGTGCCAGCAGTCAGACAGGGAACGATTACAATGAGCAGTTCTTC.

This sequence joins TRBV11-3 and TRBJ2-3; TRBD2 might be the D (6 bases). The V gene lost 5 bases and the J gene lost 2 bases, with 17 bases spanning the gap. There are 16 residues in the CDR3. Germline CDR1 reads SGHNT; CDR2 reads YENEEA. The CDR3 loop is CASSRFEAGSTDTQYF. The CDR3 region has the DNA TGTGCCAGCAGCAGGTTTGAGGCGGGGTCCACAGATACGCAGTATTTT.

The rearrangement uses TRBV3-1 (or the pseudogene TRBV3-2) and TRBJ2-7, with TRBD2 identical over 9 bases. The CDR3 totals 13 residues. The germline CDR1 and CDR2 sequences are LGHDT and YNNKEL (reference sequence). J lost 3 bases, V lost 10 bases, and 7 bases had no gene match. This chain's CDR3 is CATRRGGVYEQYF. The CDR3 DNA reads as TGTGCCACACGGCGGGGGGGCGTCTACGAGCAGTACTTC.

The rearrangement joins TRBV7-2 to TRBJ2-5; 8 bases fit TRBD1. Germline values: CDR1 SGHTA, CDR2 FQGNSA. J lost 2 bases, V lost 4 bases, and 3 bases had no gene match. The CDR3 runs to 14 residues. CDR3 loop: CASSSYRGQETQYF. The CDR3 nucleotides read TGTGCCAGCAGCTCGTACAGGGGGCAAGAGACCCAGTACTTC.

V gene TRBV5-1 combines with J gene TRBJ1-2; TRBD1 matches at 8 bases. The CDR3 consists of 15 residues. Losses at the gene ends were 1 base for V and 7 bases for J; bases not matched to a gene: 9. Per the germline V gene, CDR1 is SGHRS and CDR2 is YFSETQ. In nucleotides, the CDR3 is TGCGCCAGCAGCTTGACAACAGGGGGTTCGGGTGGCTACACCTTC. It codes for CASSLTTGGSGGYTF.

The V and J genes are TRBV5-6 and TRBJ2-7, with D tentatively TRBD1 (6 bases). Trimming removed 2 bases from V and 4 bases from J, with 13 bases in between. The CDR3 consists of 14 residues. The germline V gene has CDR1 SGHDT and CDR2 YYEEEE. This CDR3 is CASSLGTGKYEQYF. As DNA, the CDR3 is TGTGCCAGCAGCTTAGGAACAGGGAAGTACGAGCAGTACTTC.

DNA for the CDR3: TGCGCCAGCAGCCACGGCCGACCGGGACTAGGGGGTGAGCAGTTCTTC. This gives the protein CASSHGRPGLGGEQFF. This chain connects TRBV4-1 to TRBJ2-1; TRBD2 matches at 8 bases. After removal of 3 bases from V and 9 bases from J, the junction contained 13 bases not matched to a gene. CDR3 size: 16 residues. Germline CDR1 is MGHRA and CDR2 is YSYEKL.

CDR3 DNA: TGTGCCTGGTCGCAGGGGACATTGAACACTGAAGCTTTCTTT. The encoded protein is CAWSQGTLNTEAFF. The V call is TRBV30, the J call TRBJ1-1; tentative D call: TRBD1 (6 bases). Trimming left V 5 bases short and J 0 bases short, with 13 bases between. The CDR3 has 14 residues. Germline assignment: CDR1 GTSNPN and CDR2 SVGIG (reference sequence).

The J gene is TRBJ2-5, the V gene TRBV6-5; perhaps TRBD2 as D (7 bases). The CDR3 totals 14 residues. Deletions cut 2 bases from V and 4 bases from J, with 11 bases between. Germline assignment: CDR1 MNHEY and CDR2 SVGAGI. As DNA, the CDR3 is TGTGCCAGCAGTTACAGGGGGGGAGGAGAGACCCAGTACTTC. Its translation is CASSYRGGGETQYF.

The chain is built from TRBV6-5 and TRBJ1-6, with 10 bases that match TRBD1. Germline CDR1 reads MNHEY; CDR2 reads SVGAGI. This CDR3 has 15 amino acids. V lost 4 bases, J lost 8 bases, and 5 bases stayed unmatched. The CDR3 region is CASSFSGTGDSPLHF. The CDR3 DNA reads as TGTGCCAGCAGTTTCTCCGGGACAGGGGATTCACCCCTCCACTTT.

This chain joins TRBV24-1 and TRBJ2-1; 8 nucleotides match TRBD1. The CDR3 is 16 amino acids. From germline, CDR1 is KGHDR and CDR2 SFDVKD. The J segment lost 9 bases and the V segment lost 2 bases, leaving 11 bases of the junction unmatched. The CDR3 region has the DNA TGTGCCACCAGTGATTCCCCGGACAGGGCCAGGGGTGAGCAGTTCTTC. Translating gives CATSDSPDRARGEQFF.